One sample yielded the 16 T cell receptor beta chains listed below, sequenced in a study of PD-1 blockade in classical Hodgkin lymphoma. Every patient experienced relapse after autologous stem cell transplantation, and brentuximab vedotin exposure varied. Some clones are missing from TCRdb's copy, which holds only in-frame ones; the method was immunoSEQ multiplex PCR. Here the sample spans some 64,000 clones, 80% to 90% being singletons. The source material was peripheral blood mononuclear cells (PBMCs), sampled at baseline. Source of these receptors: a human donor with classical Hodgkin lymphoma.

V and J are TRBV15 and TRBJ1-5; D not resolved. This CDR3 comprises 14 residues. Trimming took 8 bases from V and 5 from J, leaving 16 bases between them. The germline gives CDR1 LNHNV, CDR2 YYDKDF (reference sequence). The CDR3 nucleotides read TGTGCCACCCATTCGACTCACACCTATCAGCCCCAGCATTTT. Translated: CATHSTHTYQPQHF.

The gene calls are TRBV6-1 and TRBJ2-1; 9 nucleotides line up with TRBD1. This CDR3 region has 14 residues. Germline assignment: CDR1 MNHNS and CDR2 SASEGT. V lost 7 bases to trimming and J lost 2 bases; unmatched junction nucleotides: 3. CDR3 DNA: TGTGCCAGCACTCGGACAGGGGCCTACAATGAGCAGTTCTTC. Translating it yields CASTRTGAYNEQFF.

The chain is built from TRBV6-5 and TRBJ2-2; 9 bases align to TRBD1. This CDR3 spans 15 amino acids. Germline CDR1 is MNHEY and CDR2 is SVGAGI. V lost 6 bases, J lost 5 bases, and 7 bases stayed unmatched. This chain's CDR3 is CASSKQGAGTGELFF. DNA of the CDR3: TGTGCCAGCAGCAAACAGGGGGCGGGGACCGGGGAGCTGTTTTTT.

This sequence joins TRBV19 and TRBJ1-6; no firm D call. V lost 6 bases and J 5 bases, leaving 8 bases between the germline ends. Germline V gives CDR1 LNHDA, CDR2 SQIVND (reference sequence). There are 13 residues in the CDR3. As DNA, the CDR3 is TGTGCCAGTAGACTGGAGAATAATTCACCCCTCCACTTT. Encoded protein: CASRLENNSPLHF.

V is TRBV11-2 and J is TRBJ1-1; possible D gene TRBD1, 5 bases. V dropped 1 base and J dropped 1 base, with 10 bases sitting between them. CDR3 size: 15 residues. The germline CDR1 and CDR2 sequences are SGHAT and FQNNGV. In DNA, the CDR3 is TGTGCCAGCAGCTTAGGAATGGGGGGGAACACTGAAGCTTTCTTT. Its translation: CASSLGMGGNTEAFF.

This clone was seen just once. The chain employs TRBV29-1 and TRBJ2-1, with TRBD2 identical over 9 bases. In germline, CDR1 is SQVTM, CDR2 ANQGSEA. CDR3 size: 14 residues. V lost 5 bases to trimming and J lost 6 bases; unmatched junction nucleotides: 8. CDR3 nucleotides: TGCAGCGTTTTCGGCCAGCGGGGGGTCAATGAGCAGTTCTTC. Translated: CSVFGQRGVNEQFF.

The chain joins TRBV28 to TRBJ2-7; perhaps TRBD2 as D (6 bases). The V gene's germline CDR1 is MDHEN and CDR2 SYDVKM. This CDR3 is built from 12 residues. V gave up 6 bases and J gave up 7 bases, with 13 bases separating them. The CDR3 here is CASRRGGGEQYF. The CDR3 region has the DNA TGTGCCAGCAGGAGGGGAGGTGGAGAGCAGTACTTC.

V gene TRBV20-1 combines with J gene TRBJ2-5; D call uncertain. The germline V gene encodes CDR1 DFQATT and CDR2 SNEGSKA (reference sequence). V gave up 6 bases and J gave up 2 bases, with 7 bases separating them. CDR3 length: 11 amino acids. The CDR3 coding sequence is TGCAGTGCCCCAAGACAAGAGACCCAGTACTTC. Encoded protein: CSAPRQETQYF.

The chain couples TRBV29-1 to TRBJ2-1; tentatively, D is TRBD1 or TRBD2 (6 bases each). Germline V lookup: CDR1 SQVTM, CDR2 ANQGSEA. The CDR3 totals 15 residues. Trimming shortened V by 5 bases and J by 1 base, and 15 bases separated the two germline ends. CDR3 loop: CSVLGGSDSYNEQFF. The CDR3 bases are TGCAGCGTTCTGGGGGGCTCAGATTCCTACAATGAGCAGTTCTTC.

The chain uses TRBV5-1 and TRBJ1-3, with D possibly TRBD1 on 5 matching bases. Germline values: CDR1 SGHRS, CDR2 YFSETQ. Trimming removed 0 bases from V and 11 bases from J, with 12 bases in between. The CDR3 is 13 amino acids. The CDR3 protein is CASSLDPVGAIYF. The CDR3 bases are TGCGCCAGCAGCTTGGACCCTGTGGGGGCCATATATTTT.

The table lists this clone with a count of one. The rearrangement links TRBV7-2 to TRBJ2-3, with 7 nucleotides matching TRBD2. The germline V gene has CDR1 SGHTA and CDR2 FQGNSA. This CDR3 spans 16 amino acids. With V trimmed by 5 bases and J by 2 bases, 10 bases remained unmatched. The CDR3 loop is CASSPDLRGDTDTQYF. CDR3 nucleotide sequence: TGTGCCAGCAGCCCAGATCTCCGGGGGGACACAGATACGCAGTATTTT.

This clone came up once. The J gene is TRBJ2-5, the V gene TRBV5-1; unclear D gene. V shed 4 bases and J shed 2 bases, with 9 bases lying between them. CDR1 SGHRS and CDR2 YFSETQ come from the germline V gene. This CDR3 region has 13 residues. The CDR3 sequence: CASSEEIQETQYF. CDR3 coding DNA: TGCGCCAGCAGCGAGGAAATTCAAGAGACCCAGTACTTC.

The chain employs TRBV4-1 and TRBJ2-7; TRBD2 might be the D (5 bases). Germline loops: CDR1 MGHRA, CDR2 YSYEKL. The V and J ends lost 3 bases and 4 bases respectively, with 13 bases between them. The CDR3 sequence is 14 residues long. CDR3 in amino acids: CASSHQDFSYEQYF. The CDR3, as DNA: TGCGCCAGCAGCCACCAGGACTTTTCGTACGAGCAGTACTTC.

In nucleotides, the CDR3 is TGTGCCAGCAGCCAACTCGAGGGGGCGGGGGAAGAGACCCAGTACTTC. Amino acids: CASSQLEGAGEETQYF. The V call is TRBV9, the J call TRBJ2-5; D is perhaps TRBD1 or TRBD2 (7 bases each). V shed 4 bases and J shed 3 bases, with 19 bases lying between them. The CDR3 is 16 amino acids. Germline V gene lookup returns CDR1 SGDLS and CDR2 YYNGEE.

The chain has TRBV4-1 and TRBJ2-2; 7 nucleotides align to TRBD2. The CDR3 sequence is 14 residues long. Germline V CDR1 and CDR2: MGHRA, YSYEKL. The V gene end was trimmed by 4 bases and the J gene end by 6 bases; junction bases not matched to a gene: 5. The CDR3, as DNA: TGCGCCAGCAGCCTCCTGGCGGGGGCCGGGGAGCTGTTTTTT. It translates to CASSLLAGAGELFF.

The chain is built from TRBV30 and TRBJ1-5, with D hard to call. The CDR3 is made up of 13 amino acids. The ends were cut back, 1 base at V and 4 bases at J, with 8 bases in the middle. CDR1 is GTSNPN, CDR2 SVGIG, per germline (reference sequence). The CDR3 nucleotides are TGTGCCTGGAGTGCGACACTGAATCAGCCCCAGCATTTT. This gives the protein CAWSATLNQPQHF.